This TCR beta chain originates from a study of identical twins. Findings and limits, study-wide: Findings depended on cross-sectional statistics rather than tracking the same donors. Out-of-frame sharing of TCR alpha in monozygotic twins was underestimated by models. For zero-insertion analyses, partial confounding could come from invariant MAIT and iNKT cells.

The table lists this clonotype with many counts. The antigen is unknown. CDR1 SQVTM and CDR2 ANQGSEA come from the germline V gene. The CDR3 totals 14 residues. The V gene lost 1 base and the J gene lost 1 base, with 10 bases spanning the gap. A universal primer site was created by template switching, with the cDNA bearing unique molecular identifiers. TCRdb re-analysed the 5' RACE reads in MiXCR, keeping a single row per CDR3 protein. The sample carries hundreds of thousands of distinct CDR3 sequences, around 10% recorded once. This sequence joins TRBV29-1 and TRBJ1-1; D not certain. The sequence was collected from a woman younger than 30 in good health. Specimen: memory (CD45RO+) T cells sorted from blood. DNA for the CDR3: TGCAGCGTTGAAGTTCAAGGGAAGAACACTGAAGCTTTCTTT. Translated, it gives CSVEVQGKNTEAFF.